These T cell receptor beta chains were read from a single sample in a study of blood T cell repertoires in COVID-19. Measured with immunoSEQ multiplex PCR; TCRdb has only the in-frame clones, and not every one. The sample yields some 120,000 clones, about nine tenths seen once. The sequencing sample was made of peripheral blood. The receptors come from a human donor with active COVID-19. The donor label of this sample is uncertain. Each CDR3 is given with its conserved first and last residue.

V	J	CDR3
TRBV3-1/TRBV3-2	TRBJ1-3	CASSQQRNTIYF
TRBV7-6	TRBJ2-2	CASSLLPRPNTGELFF
TRBV4-3	TRBJ1-4	CASSQDQGGITNEKLFF
TRBV5-6	TRBJ1-1	CASSLFRAGQSAAFF
TRBV5-6	TRBJ2-3	CASRGDTDTQYF
TRBV6-4	TRBJ2-2	CASSDSTRGGRNTGELFF
TRBV6-6	TRBJ1-2	CASSPLRGYTF
TRBV28	TRBJ1-2	CASSTGGGPHGYTF
TRBV1	TRBJ2-7	CTSTTKQGGGDEQYF
TRBV5-1	TRBJ1-1	CASSRDRGPTEAFF
TRBV14	TRBJ2-3	CASSQVAGLSTDTQYF
TRBV5-4	TRBJ1-2	CASSPGQTGYGYTF
TRBV5-5	TRBJ2-1	CASSLGLGQFNEQFF
TRBV4-2	TRBJ2-5	CASSLFSGGVRETQYF
TRBV4-3	TRBJ1-5	CASSQDSGGPQHF
TRBV19	TRBJ1-1	CASSIQENRGRANTEAFF
TRBV27	TRBJ2-5	CASKTTGKQETQYF
TRBV9	TRBJ2-2	CASSAEGRWRGKTGELFF
TRBV6-2/TRBV6-3	TRBJ2-3	CASSYSQGASTDTQYF
TRBV7-9	TRBJ1-5	CASSLGAGGYQPQHF
TRBV7-8	TRBJ2-3	CASMARDIADTQYF
TRBV4-1	TRBJ2-1	CASSQTPSGANNEQFF
TRBV2	TRBJ1-1	CASSVTGGSTEAFF
TRBV7-8	TRBJ2-5	CASSLLAGSGETQYF
TRBV9	TRBJ1-3	CASSARPGGISTSSGNTIYF
TRBV6-2/TRBV6-3	TRBJ2-7	CASIPRGQTSHRNINGAYEQYF
TRBV5-1	TRBJ1-1	CASSLKRGQLAFF
TRBV12-5	TRBJ1-1	CASGQGSNTEAFF
TRBV30	TRBJ2-1	CAWSHGEQFF
TRBV19	TRBJ2-7	CASSGTGFEQYF
TRBV4-1	TRBJ2-3	CASSQTGSDTQYF
TRBV5-1	TRBJ2-3	CASSFAGGADTQYF
TRBV6-6	TRBJ2-5	CASRTGMTQYF
TRBV7-9	TRBJ1-2	CASRDGGNYGYTF
TRBV6-5	TRBJ1-2	CASSYSGRAGYGYTF
TRBV30	TRBJ2-7	CAWGLGALLREQYF
TRBV19	TRBJ1-1	CASSIPRNTEAFF
TRBV28	TRBJ1-4	CASRGGGAYEKLFF
TRBV6-2/TRBV6-3	TRBJ1-5	CASSYALHQPQHF